This TCR beta chain was identified in a study of identical twins. TCRdb ran MiXCR on the 5' RACE reads and lists one entry per CDR3 protein. The sample shows 350,000 to 400,000 distinct CDR3 sequences, approximately 9.1% of them seen only once. This clonotype was detected only a few times. Sequencing was carried out using naive T cells sorted from blood. The clonotype originates from a woman aged 45-59 years in good health.

The CDR3 is CASSLVPAGNYEQFF. The CDR3 coding sequence is TGTGCCAGCAGTTTAGTGCCAGCGGGAAATTATGAGCAGTTCTTC. This chain links TRBV12-3 or TRBV12-4 with TRBJ2-1; 7 bases agree with TRBD2. V shed 1 base, J shed 8 bases, and the junction held 8 bases outside the gene matches. The CDR3 runs 15 residues.